This is a list of T cell receptor beta chains from one sample in a study of cytomegalovirus exposure and HLA in healthy donors. TCRdb keeps only in-frame clones here, not all; method: immunoSEQ multiplex PCR. This sample has approximately 200,000 clones, with 60% to 85% found just once. Sequenced sample: PBMCs. The receptors here all came from a man aged 35-49 years in good health and CMV-seronegative. CDR3s include the opening cysteine and the closing phenylalanine or tryptophan. Each record gives: V gene, D gene, clone size, J gene, CDR3 length, CDR3 protein, CDR3 DNA. D genes are given only for firm matches. The size entry is marked missing in some rows and otherwise reads once, few, many or a size class.

TRBV7-9	.	.	TRBJ1-5	13	CASSSDRNQPQHF	TGTGCCAGCAGCTCAGACAGGAATCAGCCCCAGCATTTT
TRBV5-4	.	.	TRBJ1-5	14	CASSLGGSGQPQHF	TGTGCCAGCAGCTTGGGAGGGTCGGGGCAGCCCCAGCATTTT
TRBV11-2	TRBD1	.	TRBJ2-7	15	CASSSPGTGIYEQYF	TGTGCCAGCAGCTCCCCCGGGACAGGTATCTACGAGCAGTACTTC
TRBV2	.	.	TRBJ2-7	13	CASMHRATYEQYF	TGTGCCAGCATGCACAGGGCTACCTACGAGCAGTACTTC
TRBV4-3	.	many	TRBJ1-3	16	CASSQAMEAAGNTIYF	TGCGCCAGCAGCCAAGCAATGGAAGCGGCTGGAAACACCATATATTTT
TRBV4-1	.	.	TRBJ1-6	15	CASMPSETANSPLHF	TGCGCCAGCATGCCTTCCGAGACAGCTAATTCACCCCTCCACTTT
TRBV5-5	.	.	TRBJ1-2	14	CASSLVAGSDGYTF	TGTGCCAGCAGCTTGGTCGCGGGGTCGGATGGCTACACCTTC
TRBV29-1	.	.	TRBJ2-7	14	CSVDQEPGSYEQYF	TGCAGCGTTGATCAGGAGCCGGGGTCCTACGAGCAGTACTTC
TRBV5-1	TRBD1	.	TRBJ1-2	17	CASSPGTVHWDSHGYTF	TGCGCCAGCAGCCCCGGGACAGTCCACTGGGATAGCCATGGCTACACCTTC
TRBV27	TRBD1	.	TRBJ2-7	15	CASSFLDRAPYEQYF	TGTGCCAGCAGTTTCCTCGACAGGGCGCCCTACGAGCAGTACTTC
TRBV7-7	TRBD1	once	TRBJ2-2	15	CASSPDRGRYGELFF	TGTGCCAGCAGCCCGGACAGGGGGCGATACGGGGAGCTGTTTTTT
TRBV6-5	TRBD1	once	TRBJ2-7	15	CASRRTGQGTYEQYF	TGTGCCAGCAGACGGACGGGACAGGGTACCTACGAGCAGTACTTC
TRBV7-9	TRBD2	.	TRBJ2-7	14	CSSSWGGGAYEQYF	TGTTCCAGCAGCTGGGGCGGGGGGGCCTACGAGCAGTACTTC
TRBV10-3	TRBD2	.	TRBJ2-1	19	CAISGSTLAGGLLGNEQFF	TGTGCCATCAGTGGTTCCACCCTAGCGGGAGGGCTTTTAGGCAATGAGCAGTTCTTC
TRBV9	.	.	TRBJ2-7	13	CASSYGQGGEQYF	TGTGCCAGCAGCTACGGACAGGGAGGGGAGCAGTACTTC
TRBV6-5	TRBD1	.	TRBJ2-7	15	CASSSTGTASYEQYF	TGTGCCAGCAGTTCGACCGGGACAGCCTCCTACGAGCAGTACTTC
TRBV29-1	TRBD2	.	TRBJ2-5	15	CSVELAGALWETQYF	TGCAGCGTTGAACTAGCGGGAGCTTTATGGGAGACCCAGTACTTC
TRBV10-1	TRBD1	.	TRBJ2-7	14	CASSSGTALGEQYF	TGCGCCAGCAGTTCCGGGACAGCGTTGGGTGAGCAGTACTTC
TRBV27	.	.	TRBJ2-7	13	CASSFSSLDEQYF	TGTGCCAGCAGTTTTAGCTCACTGGACGAGCAGTACTTC
TRBV27	TRBD1	once	TRBJ2-1	18	CASSSYTQGASYYNEQFF	TGTGCCAGCAGTTCCTATACTCAGGGGGCTTCTTACTACAATGAGCAGTTCTTC
TRBV13	TRBD1	.	TRBJ2-7	14	CASRETGGIYEQYF	TGTGCCAGCAGGGAGACAGGGGGAATCTACGAGCAGTACTTC
TRBV6-1	TRBD1	.	TRBJ2-7	14	CASSEAQGAYEQYF	TGTGCCAGCAGTGAAGCCCAGGGGGCCTACGAGCAGTACTTC
TRBV28	.	.	TRBJ2-6	15	CASSPGSAGANVLTF	TGTGCCAGCAGCCCAGGATCCGCTGGGGCCAACGTCCTGACTTTC
TRBV5-4	TRBD1	few	TRBJ2-1	17	CASGTRDRGRSYNEQFF	TGTGCCAGCGGAACCCGGGACAGGGGGCGATCCTACAATGAGCAGTTCTTC
TRBV19	TRBD1	.	TRBJ1-5	14	CASSTDRDLQPQHF	TGTGCCAGTAGTACCGACAGGGACCTTCAGCCCCAGCATTTT
TRBV4-2	TRBD2	.	TRBJ2-7	15	CASSQESGRAYEQYF	TGTGCCAGCAGCCAAGAGAGCGGGAGGGCCTACGAGCAGTACTTC
TRBV6-1	TRBD1	.	TRBJ1-5	15	CASTGQGSLAQPQHF	TGTGCCAGCACCGGACAGGGGAGTTTGGCGCAGCCCCAGCATTTT
TRBV25-1	TRBD2	.	TRBJ2-1	14	CASSEAGGPNEQFF	TGTGCCAGCAGTGAGGCGGGAGGGCCCAATGAGCAGTTCTTC
TRBV11-3	.	.	TRBJ2-2	13	CASSLALTGELFF	TGTGCCAGCAGCTTAGCTCTCACCGGGGAGCTGTTTTTT
TRBV6-5	TRBD1	.	TRBJ1-2	14	CASSQQGKKYGYTF	TGTGCCAGCAGCCAACAGGGGAAGAAGTATGGCTACACCTTC
TRBV7-3	.	.	TRBJ2-1	13	CASSSPGYNEQFF	TGTGCCAGCAGCTCTCCCGGTTACAATGAGCAGTTCTTC
TRBV6-1	.	.	TRBJ1-6	15	CASSEGVRGNSPLHF	TGTGCCAGCAGTGAAGGGGTCAGGGGTAATTCACCCCTCCACTTT
TRBV11-2	.	.	TRBJ2-1	14	CASSLIRDYNEQFF	TGTGCCAGCAGCTTAATCCGGGACTACAATGAGCAGTTCTTC
TRBV5-4	.	.	TRBJ1-2	15	CASSLDRAAGYGYTF	TGTGCCAGCAGCTTGGACAGGGCCGCTGGCTATGGCTACACCTTC
TRBV12-5	TRBD1	.	TRBJ1-2	18	CASGLARDRDLRDYGYTF	TGTGCTAGTGGTTTGGCCCGGGACAGGGATTTGCGGGACTATGGCTACACCTTC
TRBV19	TRBD1	.	TRBJ1-1	15	CASRQDRVANTEAFF	TGTGCCAGTAGACAGGACAGGGTGGCGAACACTGAAGCTTTCTTT
TRBV28	.	.	TRBJ1-1	14	CASSSTALNTEAFF	TGTGCCAGCAGTTCGACAGCTCTGAACACTGAAGCTTTCTTT
TRBV10-2	.	.	TRBJ1-1	10	CATTQERAFF	TGCGCCACGACCCAGGAACGAGCTTTCTTT
TRBV6-5	.	few	TRBJ2-5	13	CASSFRERETQYF	TGTGCCAGCAGTTTCCGAGAGCGAGAGACCCAGTACTTC
TRBV18	TRBD2	.	TRBJ2-1	16	CASSPPLAGGRDEQFF	TGTGCCAGCTCACCACCTCTAGCGGGGGGTAGGGATGAGCAGTTCTTC
TRBV5-8	TRBD1	.	TRBJ1-6	16	CASSLAGGGDNSPLHF	TGTGCCAGCAGCTTGGCAGGGGGCGGCGATAATTCACCCCTCCACTTT
TRBV30	.	.	TRBJ1-5	17	CAWSDPRGGYSNQPQHF	TGTGCCTGGAGTGACCCCCGGGGGGGCTATAGCAATCAGCCCCAGCATTTT
TRBV10-2	.	.	TRBJ2-7	17	CASSGGFRGPSSYEQYF	TGCGCCAGCAGTGGGGGGTTCAGGGGACCGAGCTCCTACGAGCAGTACTTC
TRBV19	.	.	TRBJ2-6	15	CASSIAGSGANVLTF	TGTGCCAGTAGTATAGCGGGGTCTGGGGCCAACGTCCTGACTTTC
TRBV9	.	few	TRBJ1-3	13	CASSSPPGNTIYF	TGTGCCAGCAGCTCCCCCCCCGGGAACACCATATATTTT
TRBV5-5	.	.	TRBJ2-3	14	CASSLSQSTDTQYF	TGTGCCAGCAGCTTGTCCCAGAGCACAGATACGCAGTATTTT
TRBV6-5	TRBD1	few	TRBJ2-7	13	CASSYRDSYEQYF	TGTGCCAGCAGTTATAGGGACAGCTACGAGCAGTACTTC
TRBV5-3	TRBD1	few	TRBJ1-1	14	CARSRLDRDTEAFF	TGTGCCAGAAGCCGACTAGACAGGGATACTGAAGCTTTCTTT
TRBV25-1	.	.	TRBJ1-5	12	CASPGTNQPQHF	TGTGCCAGCCCAGGCACTAATCAGCCCCAGCATTTT
TRBV7-7	TRBD1	few	TRBJ2-7	16	CASGDGDRDRGHEQYF	TGTGCCAGCGGTGATGGAGATCGGGACAGGGGGCATGAGCAGTACTTC